This TCR beta chain was captured in a study of blood T cell repertoires in COVID-19. The overall study: Sites across the United States, Italy and Spain contributed samples from acute and convalescent COVID-19.

The germline CDR1 and CDR2 sequences are ENHRY and SYGVKD. The CDR3 has 15 amino acids. V was pared by 3 bases and J by 3 bases, with 12 bases between. Produced via immunoSEQ multiplex PCR; TCRdb's table is partial and in-frame only. The data contain approximately 200,000 clones, more than 75% of them singletons. Sequenced sample: peripheral blood. The receptor was isolated from a man aged 40-50 years with acute or convalescent COVID-19. This chain links TRBV10-3 with TRBJ1-3; no reliable D call. The CDR3 bases are TGTGCCATCAGTGAAGTGGGAGACGGTGGAAACACCATATATTTT. It translates to CAISEVGDGGNTIYF.